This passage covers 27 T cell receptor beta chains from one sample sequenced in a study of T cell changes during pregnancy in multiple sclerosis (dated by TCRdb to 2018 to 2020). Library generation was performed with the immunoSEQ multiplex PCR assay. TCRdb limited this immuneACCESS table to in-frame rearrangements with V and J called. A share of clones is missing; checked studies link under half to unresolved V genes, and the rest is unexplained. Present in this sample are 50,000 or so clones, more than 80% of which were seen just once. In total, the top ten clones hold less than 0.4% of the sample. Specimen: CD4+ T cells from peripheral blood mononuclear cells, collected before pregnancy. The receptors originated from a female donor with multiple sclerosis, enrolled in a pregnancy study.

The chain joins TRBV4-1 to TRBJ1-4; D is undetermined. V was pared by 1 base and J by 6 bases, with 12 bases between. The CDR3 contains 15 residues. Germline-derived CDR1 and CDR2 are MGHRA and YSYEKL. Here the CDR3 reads CASSQVLQLDEKLFF. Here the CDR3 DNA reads TGCGCCAGCAGCCAAGTGTTACAGTTGGATGAAAAACTGTTTTTT.

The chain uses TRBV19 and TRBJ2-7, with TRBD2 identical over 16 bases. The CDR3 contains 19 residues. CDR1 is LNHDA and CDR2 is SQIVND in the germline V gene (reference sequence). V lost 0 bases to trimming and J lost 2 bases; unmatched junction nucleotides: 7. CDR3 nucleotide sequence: TGTGCCAGTAGTATAGATCGGCCCGGGACTAGCGGGAGGGCCTACGAGCAGTACTTC. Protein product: CASSIDRPGTSGRAYEQYF. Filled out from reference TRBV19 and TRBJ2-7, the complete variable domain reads DGGITQSPKYLFRKEGQNVTLSCEQNLNHDAMYWYRQDPGQGLRLIYYSQIVNDFQKGDIAEGYSVSREKKESFPLTVTSAQKNPTAFYLCASSIDRPGTSGRAYEQYFGPGTRLTVT.

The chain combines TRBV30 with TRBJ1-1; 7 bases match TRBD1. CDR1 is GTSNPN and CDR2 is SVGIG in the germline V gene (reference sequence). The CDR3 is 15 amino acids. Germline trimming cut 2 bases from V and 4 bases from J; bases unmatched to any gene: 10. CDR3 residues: CAWSPVDRVSTEAFF. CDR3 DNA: TGTGCCTGGAGTCCGGTAGACAGGGTCTCCACTGAAGCTTTCTTT.

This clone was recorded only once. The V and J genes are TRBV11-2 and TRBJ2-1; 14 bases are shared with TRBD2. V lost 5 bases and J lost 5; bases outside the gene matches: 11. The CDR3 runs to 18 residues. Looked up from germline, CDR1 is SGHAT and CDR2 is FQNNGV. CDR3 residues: CASSRGTSGSSGNNEQFF. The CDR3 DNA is TGTGCCAGCAGCCGGGGGACTAGCGGGAGCTCTGGTAACAATGAGCAGTTCTTC.

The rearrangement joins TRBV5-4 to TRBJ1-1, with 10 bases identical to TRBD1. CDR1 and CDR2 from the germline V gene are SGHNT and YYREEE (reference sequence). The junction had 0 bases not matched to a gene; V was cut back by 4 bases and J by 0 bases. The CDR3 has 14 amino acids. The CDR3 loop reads CASSGTGVNTEAFF. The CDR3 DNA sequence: TGTGCCAGCAGCGGGACAGGGGTGAACACTGAAGCTTTCTTT.

DNA of the CDR3: TGCGCCAGCAGCTCCAATGCCGGGACAGGTGGTAGTAGGTACTTC. It encodes CASSSNAGTGGSRYF. The gene calls are TRBV5-1 and TRBJ2-7; TRBD1 aligns across 8 bases. CDR1 SGHRS and CDR2 YFSETQ come from the germline V gene. Trimming took 3 bases from V and 12 from J; bases not matched to a gene: 17. The length of the CDR3 is 15 residues.

Here the CDR3 reads CASSPFLGETQYF. The CDR3 bases are TGTGCCAGCAGTCCCTTCCTAGGAGAGACCCAGTACTTC. The chain has TRBV6-1 and TRBJ2-5; D gene uncertain. V was clipped by 5 bases and J by 4 bases, with 11 bases between them. This CDR3 contains 13 residues. The V gene's germline CDR1 is MNHNS and CDR2 SASEGT.

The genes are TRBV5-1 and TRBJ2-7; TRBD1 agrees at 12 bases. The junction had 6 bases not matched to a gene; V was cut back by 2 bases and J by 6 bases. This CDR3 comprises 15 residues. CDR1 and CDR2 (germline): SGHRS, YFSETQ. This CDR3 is CASSFAGTGGSEQYF. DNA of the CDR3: TGCGCCAGCAGCTTTGCGGGGACAGGGGGCTCCGAGCAGTACTTC.

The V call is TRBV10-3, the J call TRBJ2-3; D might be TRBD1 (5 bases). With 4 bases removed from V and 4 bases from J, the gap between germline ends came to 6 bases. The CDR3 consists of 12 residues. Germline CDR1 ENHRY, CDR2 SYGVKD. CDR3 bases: TGTGCCATCAGTGCAGGGCCAGATACGCAGTATTTT. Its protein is CAISAGPDTQYF.

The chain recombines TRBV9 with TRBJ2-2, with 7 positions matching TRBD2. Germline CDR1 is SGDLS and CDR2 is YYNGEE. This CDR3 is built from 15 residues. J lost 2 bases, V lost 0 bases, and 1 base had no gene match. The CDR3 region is CASSVGGGNTGELFF. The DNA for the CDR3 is TGTGCCAGCAGCGTAGGCGGGGGAAACACCGGGGAGCTGTTTTTT. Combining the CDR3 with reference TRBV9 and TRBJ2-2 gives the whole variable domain DSGVTQTPKHLITATGQRVTLRCSPRSGDLSVYWYQQSLDQGLQFLIQYYNGEERAKGNILERFSAQQFPDLHSELNLSSLELGDSALYFCASSVGGGNTGELFFGEGSRLTVL.

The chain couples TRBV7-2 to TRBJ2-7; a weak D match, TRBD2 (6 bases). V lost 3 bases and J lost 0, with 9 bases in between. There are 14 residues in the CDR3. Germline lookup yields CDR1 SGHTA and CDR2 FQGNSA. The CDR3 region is CASSLGGISYEQYF. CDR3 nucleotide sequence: TGTGCCAGCAGCTTGGGCGGGATCTCCTACGAGCAGTACTTC.

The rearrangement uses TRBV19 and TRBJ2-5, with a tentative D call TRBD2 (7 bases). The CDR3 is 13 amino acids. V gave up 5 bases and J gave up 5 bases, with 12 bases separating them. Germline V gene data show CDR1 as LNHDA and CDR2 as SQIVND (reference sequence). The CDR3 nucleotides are TGTGCCAGTAGTCACGGGGGGCTGGAGACCCAGTACTTC. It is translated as CASSHGGLETQYF.

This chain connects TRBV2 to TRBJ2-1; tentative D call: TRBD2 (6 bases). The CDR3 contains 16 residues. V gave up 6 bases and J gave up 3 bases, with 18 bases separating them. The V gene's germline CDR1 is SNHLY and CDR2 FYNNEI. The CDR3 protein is CASSEQPGLGYNEQFF. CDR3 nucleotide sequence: TGTGCCAGCAGCGAACAACCGGGACTCGGCTACAATGAGCAGTTCTTC.

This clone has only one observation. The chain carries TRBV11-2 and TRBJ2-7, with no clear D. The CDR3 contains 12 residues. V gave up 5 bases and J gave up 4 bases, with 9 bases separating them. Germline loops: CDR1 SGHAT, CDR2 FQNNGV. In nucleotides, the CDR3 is TGTGCCAGCAGCCTCGAGCCGTACGAGCAGTACTTC. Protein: CASSLEPYEQYF.

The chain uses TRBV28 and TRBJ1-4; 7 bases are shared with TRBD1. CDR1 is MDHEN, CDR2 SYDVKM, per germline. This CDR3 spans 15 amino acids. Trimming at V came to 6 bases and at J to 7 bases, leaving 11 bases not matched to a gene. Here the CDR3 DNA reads TGTGCCAGCAGCCCACCGGGACAGTTCCTTGAAAAACTGTTTTTT. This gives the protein CASSPPGQFLEKLFF.

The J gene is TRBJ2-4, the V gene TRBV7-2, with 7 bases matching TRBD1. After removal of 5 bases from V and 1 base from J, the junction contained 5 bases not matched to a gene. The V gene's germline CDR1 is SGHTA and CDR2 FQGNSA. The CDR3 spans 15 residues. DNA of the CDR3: TGTGCCAGCAGCGACAGGGTTCTTGCCAAAAACATTCAGTACTTC. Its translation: CASSDRVLAKNIQYF.

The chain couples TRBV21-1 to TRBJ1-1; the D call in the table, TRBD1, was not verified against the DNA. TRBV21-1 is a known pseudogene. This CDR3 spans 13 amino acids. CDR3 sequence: CASSMTGFTEAFF. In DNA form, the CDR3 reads TGTGCCAGCAGCATGACAGGGTTCACTGAAGCTTTCTTT.

CDR3 DNA: TGTGCCAGCAGCGTAGCGGGGAACTACGAGCAGTACTTC. It specifies CASSVAGNYEQYF. The rearrangement uses TRBV11-3 and TRBJ2-7, with 8 bases aligning to TRBD2. The CDR3 is 13 amino acids. V was pared by 5 bases and J by 3 bases, with 3 bases of the junction left unmatched. Per germline, CDR1 SGHNT and CDR2 YENEEA.

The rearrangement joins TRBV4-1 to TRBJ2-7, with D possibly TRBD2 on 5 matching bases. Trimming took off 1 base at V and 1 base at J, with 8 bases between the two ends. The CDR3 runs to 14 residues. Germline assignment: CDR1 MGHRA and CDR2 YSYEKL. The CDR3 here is CASSQGERSYEQYF. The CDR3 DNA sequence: TGCGCCAGCAGCCAAGGGGAGCGGTCCTACGAGCAGTACTTC.

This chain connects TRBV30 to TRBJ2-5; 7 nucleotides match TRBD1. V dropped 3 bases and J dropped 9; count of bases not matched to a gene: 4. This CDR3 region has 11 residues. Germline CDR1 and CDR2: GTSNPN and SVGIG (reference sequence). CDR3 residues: CAWRTGFAQYF. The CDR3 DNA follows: TGTGCCTGGAGGACAGGGTTCGCCCAGTACTTC.

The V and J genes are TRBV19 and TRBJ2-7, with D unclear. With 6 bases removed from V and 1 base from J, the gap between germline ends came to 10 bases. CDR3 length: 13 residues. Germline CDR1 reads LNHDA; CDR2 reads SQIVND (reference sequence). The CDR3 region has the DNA TGTGCCAGTAGGAGTACCGCGTCCTACGAGCAGTACTTC. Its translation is CASRSTASYEQYF. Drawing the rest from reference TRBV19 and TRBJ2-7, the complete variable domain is DGGITQSPKYLFRKEGQNVTLSCEQNLNHDAMYWYRQDPGQGLRLIYYSQIVNDFQKGDIAEGYSVSREKKESFPLTVTSAQKNPTAFYLCASRSTASYEQYFGPGTRLTVT.

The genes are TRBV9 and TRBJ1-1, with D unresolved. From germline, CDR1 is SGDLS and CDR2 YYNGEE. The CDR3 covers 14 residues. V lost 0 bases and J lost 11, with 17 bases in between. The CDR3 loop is CASSVGAEGLLAFF. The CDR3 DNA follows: TGTGCCAGCAGCGTAGGGGCCGAGGGCCTGTTGGCTTTCTTT. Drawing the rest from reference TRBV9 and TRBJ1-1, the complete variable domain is DSGVTQTPKHLITATGQRVTLRCSPRSGDLSVYWYQQSLDQGLQFLIQYYNGEERAKGNILERFSAQQFPDLHSELNLSSLELGDSALYFCASSVGAEGLLAFFGQGTRLTVV.

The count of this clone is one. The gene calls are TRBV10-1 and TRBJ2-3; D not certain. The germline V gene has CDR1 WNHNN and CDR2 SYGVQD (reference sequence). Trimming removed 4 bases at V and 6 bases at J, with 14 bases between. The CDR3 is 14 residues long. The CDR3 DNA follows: TGCGCCAGCAGTGGAGTGAACTCCTGGGATACGCAGTATTTT. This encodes CASSGVNSWDTQYF.

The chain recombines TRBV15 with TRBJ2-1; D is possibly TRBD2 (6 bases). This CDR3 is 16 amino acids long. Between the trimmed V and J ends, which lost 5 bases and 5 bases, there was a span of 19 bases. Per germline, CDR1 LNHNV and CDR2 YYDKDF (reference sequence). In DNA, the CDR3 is TGTGCCACCAGCGCCACTCTGGGGATAGCGGACAATGAGCAGTTCTTC. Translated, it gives CATSATLGIADNEQFF.

The CDR3 region is CASSYESVYGYTF. CDR3 nucleotide sequence: TGTGCCAGCAGTTATGAATCGGTCTATGGCTACACCTTC. V gene TRBV6-6 combines with J gene TRBJ1-2, with D hard to call. The V gene lost 3 bases and the J gene lost 4 bases, with 9 bases spanning the gap. Per the germline V gene, CDR1 is MNHNY and CDR2 is SVGAGI (reference sequence). The CDR3 is 13 amino acids.

CDR3 nucleotides: TGTGCCAGCAGTGATGTGAGGTCGGCTGGGGCCAACGTCCTGACTTTC. Residues: CASSDVRSAGANVLTF. The chain couples TRBV2 to TRBJ2-6; D is unresolved. CDR3 length: 16 amino acids. Trimming removed 3 bases from V and 2 bases from J, with 11 bases in between. Looked up from germline, CDR1 is SNHLY and CDR2 is FYNNEI.

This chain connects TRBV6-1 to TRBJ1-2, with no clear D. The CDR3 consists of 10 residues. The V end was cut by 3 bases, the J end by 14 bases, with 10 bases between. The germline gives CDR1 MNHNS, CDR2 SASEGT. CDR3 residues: CASSEPGWTF. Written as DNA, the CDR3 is TGTGCCAGCAGTGAGCCCGGGTGGACCTTC.